This TCR beta chain was identified during a study of shared clonotypes between healthy human individuals. Each of the donors was a healthy adult who was HIV-negative and had not had a recent acute infection or vaccination. This CDR3 comprises 16 residues. Trimming took off 6 bases at V and 3 bases at J, with 22 bases between the two ends. Germline V CDR1 and CDR2: GTSNPN, SVGIG (reference sequence). The quantity of DNA used in unsorted PBMC replicate PCRs was roughly 300 ng, corresponding to tens of thousands of T cell genomes. TCRdb's table, derived via immunoSEQ multiplex PCR, lists solely in-frame clones and lacks some. This sample carries 490,000 or so clones, about 82% of them seen once, and the ten largest clones take 10% to 15%.

The rearrangement joins TRBV30 to TRBJ2-3; D not certain. The sample was PBMCs. The receptor was derived from a woman in her 40s in good health. Some clones in this sample may be carry-over from other donors' samples. The CDR3 loop is CACPLGVGRSTDTQYF. The CDR3 DNA reads TGTGCCTGTCCCCTTGGGGTTGGGCGGTCTACAGATACGCAGTATTTT.